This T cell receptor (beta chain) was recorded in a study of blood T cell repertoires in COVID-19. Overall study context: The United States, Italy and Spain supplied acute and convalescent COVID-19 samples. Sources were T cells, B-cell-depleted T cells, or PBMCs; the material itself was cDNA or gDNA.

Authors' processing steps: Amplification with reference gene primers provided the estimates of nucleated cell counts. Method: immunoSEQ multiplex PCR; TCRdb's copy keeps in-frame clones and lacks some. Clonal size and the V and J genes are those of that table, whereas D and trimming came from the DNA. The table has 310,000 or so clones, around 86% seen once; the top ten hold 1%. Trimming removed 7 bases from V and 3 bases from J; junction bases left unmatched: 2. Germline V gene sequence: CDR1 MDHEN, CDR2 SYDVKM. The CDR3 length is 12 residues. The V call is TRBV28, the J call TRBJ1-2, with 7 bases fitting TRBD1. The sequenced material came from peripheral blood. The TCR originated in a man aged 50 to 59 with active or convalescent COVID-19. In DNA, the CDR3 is TGTGCCAGCAAAGGGGGCTACTATGGCTACACCTTC. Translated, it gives CASKGGYYGYTF.